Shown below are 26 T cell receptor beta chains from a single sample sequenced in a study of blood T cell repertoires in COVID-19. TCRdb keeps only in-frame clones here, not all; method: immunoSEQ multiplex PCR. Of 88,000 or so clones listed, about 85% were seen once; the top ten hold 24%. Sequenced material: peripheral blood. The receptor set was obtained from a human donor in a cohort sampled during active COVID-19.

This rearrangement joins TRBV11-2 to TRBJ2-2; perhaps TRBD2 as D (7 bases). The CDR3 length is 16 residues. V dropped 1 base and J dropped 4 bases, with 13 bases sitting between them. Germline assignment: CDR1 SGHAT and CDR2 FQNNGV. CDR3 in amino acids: CASSLVGGAVTGELFF. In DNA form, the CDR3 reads TGTGCCAGCAGCTTAGTAGGGGGGGCTGTCACCGGGGAGCTGTTTTTT.

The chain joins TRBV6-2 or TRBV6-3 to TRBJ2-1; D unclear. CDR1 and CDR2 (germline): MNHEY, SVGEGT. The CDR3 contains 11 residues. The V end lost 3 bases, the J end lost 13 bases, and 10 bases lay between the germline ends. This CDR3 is CASSYIALQFF. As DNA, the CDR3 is TGTGCCAGCAGTTATATAGCTCTTCAGTTCTTC.

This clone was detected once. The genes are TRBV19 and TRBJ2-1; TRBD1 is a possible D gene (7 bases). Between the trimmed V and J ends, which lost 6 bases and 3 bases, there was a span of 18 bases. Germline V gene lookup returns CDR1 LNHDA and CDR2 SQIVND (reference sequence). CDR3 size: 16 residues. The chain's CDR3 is CASRELAGGYYNEQFF. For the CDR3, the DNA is TGTGCCAGTAGGGAACTAGCAGGGGGATACTACAATGAGCAGTTCTTC.

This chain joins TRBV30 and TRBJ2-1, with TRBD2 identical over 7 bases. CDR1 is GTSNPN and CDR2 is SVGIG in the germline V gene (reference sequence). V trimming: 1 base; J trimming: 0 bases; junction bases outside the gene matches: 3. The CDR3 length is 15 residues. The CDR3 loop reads CAWSGREPSYNEQFF. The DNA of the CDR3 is TGTGCCTGGAGTGGGCGGGAGCCCTCCTACAATGAGCAGTTCTTC. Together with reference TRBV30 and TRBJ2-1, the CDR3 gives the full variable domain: SQTIHQWPATLVQPVGSPLSLECTVEGTSNPNLYWYRQAAGRGLQLLFYSVGIGQISSEVPQNLSASRPQDRQFILSSKKLLLSDSGFYLCAWSGREPSYNEQFFGPGTRLTVL.

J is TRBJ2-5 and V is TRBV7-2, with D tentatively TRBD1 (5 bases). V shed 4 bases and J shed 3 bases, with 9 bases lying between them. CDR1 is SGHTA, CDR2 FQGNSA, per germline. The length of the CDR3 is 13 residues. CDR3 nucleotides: TGTGCCAGCAGCTCAGCCAGGGAAGAGACCCAGTACTTC. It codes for CASSSAREETQYF.

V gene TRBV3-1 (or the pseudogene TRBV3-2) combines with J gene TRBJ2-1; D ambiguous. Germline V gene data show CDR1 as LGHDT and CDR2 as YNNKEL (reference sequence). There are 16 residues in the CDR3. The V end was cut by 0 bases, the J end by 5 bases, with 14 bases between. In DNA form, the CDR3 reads TGTGCCAGCAGCCAAGATTTCCCCGGCCAGGACAATGAGCAGTTCTTC. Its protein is CASSQDFPGQDNEQFF.

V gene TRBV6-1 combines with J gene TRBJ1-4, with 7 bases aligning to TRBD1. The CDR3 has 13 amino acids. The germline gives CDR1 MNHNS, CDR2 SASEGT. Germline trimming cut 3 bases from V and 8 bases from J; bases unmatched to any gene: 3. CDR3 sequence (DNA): TGTGCCAGCAGTGAGCCGGACAGGGAAAAACTGTTTTTT. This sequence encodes CASSEPDREKLFF.

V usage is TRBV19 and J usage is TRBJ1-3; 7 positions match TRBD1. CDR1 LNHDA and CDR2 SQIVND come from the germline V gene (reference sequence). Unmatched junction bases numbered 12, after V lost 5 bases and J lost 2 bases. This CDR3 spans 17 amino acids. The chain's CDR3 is CASSPIRGSETGNTIYF. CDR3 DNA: TGTGCCAGTAGTCCAATCAGGGGGAGCGAAACTGGAAACACCATATATTTT.

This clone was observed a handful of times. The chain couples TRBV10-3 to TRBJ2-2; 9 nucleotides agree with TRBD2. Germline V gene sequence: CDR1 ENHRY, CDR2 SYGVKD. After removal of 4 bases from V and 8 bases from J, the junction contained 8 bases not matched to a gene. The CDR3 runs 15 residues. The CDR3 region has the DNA TGTGCCATCAGTGCTAGCGGGACTCTTACTGGGGAGCTGTTTTTT. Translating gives CAISASGTLTGELFF.

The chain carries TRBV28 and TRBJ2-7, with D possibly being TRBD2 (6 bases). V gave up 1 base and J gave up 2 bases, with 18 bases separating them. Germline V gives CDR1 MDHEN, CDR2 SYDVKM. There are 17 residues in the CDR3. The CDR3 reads CASSLLPTGLVTYEQYF. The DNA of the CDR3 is TGTGCCAGCAGTTTATTACCTACGGGACTCGTGACCTACGAGCAGTACTTC. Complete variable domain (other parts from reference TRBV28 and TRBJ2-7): DVKVTQSSRYLVKRTGEKVFLECVQDMDHENMFWYRQDPGLGLRLIYFSYDVKMKEKGDIPEGYSVSREKKERFSLILESASTNQTSMYLCASSLLPTGLVTYEQYFGPGTRLTVT.

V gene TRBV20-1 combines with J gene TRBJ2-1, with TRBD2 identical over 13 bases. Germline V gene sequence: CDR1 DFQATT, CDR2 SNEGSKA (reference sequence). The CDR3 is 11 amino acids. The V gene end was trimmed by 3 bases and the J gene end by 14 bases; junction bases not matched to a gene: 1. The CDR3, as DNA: TGCAGTGCTAGGGGACTAGCGGGGAAGTTCTTC. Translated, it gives CSARGLAGKFF.

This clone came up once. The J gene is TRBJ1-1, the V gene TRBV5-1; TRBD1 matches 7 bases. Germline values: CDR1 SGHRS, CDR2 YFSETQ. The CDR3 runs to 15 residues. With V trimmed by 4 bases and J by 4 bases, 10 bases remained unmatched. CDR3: CASSSLQGTGTEAFF. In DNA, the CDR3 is TGCGCCAGCAGCAGCCTACAGGGGACGGGCACTGAAGCTTTCTTT. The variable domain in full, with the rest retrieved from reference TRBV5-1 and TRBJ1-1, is KAGVTQTPRYLIKTRGQQVTLSCSPISGHRSVSWYQQTPGQGLQFLFEYFSETQRNKGNFPGRFSGRQFSNSRSEMNVSTLELGDSALYLCASSSLQGTGTEAFFGQGTRLTVV.

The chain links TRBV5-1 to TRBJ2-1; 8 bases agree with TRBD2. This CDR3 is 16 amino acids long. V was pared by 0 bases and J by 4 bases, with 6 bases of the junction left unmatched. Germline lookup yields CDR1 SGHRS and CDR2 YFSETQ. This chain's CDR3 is CASSLGASGPYNEQFF. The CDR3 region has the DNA TGCGCCAGCAGCTTGGGTGCTAGCGGGCCTTACAATGAGCAGTTCTTC.

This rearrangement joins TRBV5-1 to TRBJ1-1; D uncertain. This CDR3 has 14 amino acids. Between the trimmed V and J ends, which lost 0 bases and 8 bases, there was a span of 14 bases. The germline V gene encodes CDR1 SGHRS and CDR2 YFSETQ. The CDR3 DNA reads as TGCGCCAGCAGCTTGGTTTGGTCAGGTACGGAAGCTTTCTTT. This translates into CASSLVWSGTEAFF. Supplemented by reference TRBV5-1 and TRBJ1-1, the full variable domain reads KAGVTQTPRYLIKTRGQQVTLSCSPISGHRSVSWYQQTPGQGLQFLFEYFSETQRNKGNFPGRFSGRQFSNSRSEMNVSTLELGDSALYLCASSLVWSGTEAFFGQGTRLTVV.

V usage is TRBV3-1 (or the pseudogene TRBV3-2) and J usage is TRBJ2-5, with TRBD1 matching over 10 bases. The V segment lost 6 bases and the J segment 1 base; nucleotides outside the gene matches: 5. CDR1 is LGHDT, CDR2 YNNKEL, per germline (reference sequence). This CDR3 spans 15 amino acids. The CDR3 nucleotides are TGTGCCAGCAGTCGGGACAGGGGAATCCAAGAGACCCAGTACTTC. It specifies CASSRDRGIQETQYF.

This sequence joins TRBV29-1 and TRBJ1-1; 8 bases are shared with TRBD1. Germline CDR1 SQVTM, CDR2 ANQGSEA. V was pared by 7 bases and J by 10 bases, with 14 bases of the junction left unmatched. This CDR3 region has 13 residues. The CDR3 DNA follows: TGCAGCGGCGTTGGGACAGGCGTGGTGGGAGCTTTCTTT. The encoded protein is CSGVGTGVVGAFF.

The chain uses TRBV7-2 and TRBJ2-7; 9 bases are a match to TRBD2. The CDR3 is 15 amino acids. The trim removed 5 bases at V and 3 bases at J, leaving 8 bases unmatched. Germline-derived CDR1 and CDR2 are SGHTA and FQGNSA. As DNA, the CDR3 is TGTGCCAGCAGCGAACGACTAGCGGAACGCTACGAGCAGTACTTC. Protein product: CASSERLAERYEQYF.

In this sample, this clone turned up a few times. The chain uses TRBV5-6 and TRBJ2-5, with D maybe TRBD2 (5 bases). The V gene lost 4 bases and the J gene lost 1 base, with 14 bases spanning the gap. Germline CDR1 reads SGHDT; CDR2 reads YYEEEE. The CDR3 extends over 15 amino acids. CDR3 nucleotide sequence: TGTGCCAGCAGCGCTTTTCTGAGCGGCCAAGAGACCCAGTACTTC. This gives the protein CASSAFLSGQETQYF.

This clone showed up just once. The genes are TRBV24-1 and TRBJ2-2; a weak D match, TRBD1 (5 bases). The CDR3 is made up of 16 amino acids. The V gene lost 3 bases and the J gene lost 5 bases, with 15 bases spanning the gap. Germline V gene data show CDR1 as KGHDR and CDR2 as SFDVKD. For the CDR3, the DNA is TGTGCCACCAGTGATCCGTACCAGGGTGTGACCGGGGAGCTGTTTTTT. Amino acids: CATSDPYQGVTGELFF.

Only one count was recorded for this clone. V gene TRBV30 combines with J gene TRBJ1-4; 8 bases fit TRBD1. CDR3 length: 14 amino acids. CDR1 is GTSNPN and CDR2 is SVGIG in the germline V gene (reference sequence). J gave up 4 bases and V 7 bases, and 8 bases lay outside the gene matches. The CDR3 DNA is TGTGCCTACTCCTCGACAGGGGATAATGAAAAACTGTTTTTT. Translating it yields CAYSSTGDNEKLFF.

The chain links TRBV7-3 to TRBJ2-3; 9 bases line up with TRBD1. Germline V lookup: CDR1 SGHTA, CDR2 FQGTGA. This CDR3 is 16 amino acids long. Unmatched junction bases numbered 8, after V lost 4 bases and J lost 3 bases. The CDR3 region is CASSSYPGQGTDTQYF. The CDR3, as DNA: TGTGCCAGCAGCTCTTATCCGGGACAGGGTACAGATACGCAGTATTTT.

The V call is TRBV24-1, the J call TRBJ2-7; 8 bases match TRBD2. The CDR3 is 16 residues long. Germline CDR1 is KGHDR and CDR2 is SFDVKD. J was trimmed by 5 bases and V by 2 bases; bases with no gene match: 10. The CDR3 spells CATSDSSGGSSHEQYF. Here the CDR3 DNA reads TGTGCCACCAGTGATTCCAGCGGGGGATCAAGCCACGAGCAGTACTTC.

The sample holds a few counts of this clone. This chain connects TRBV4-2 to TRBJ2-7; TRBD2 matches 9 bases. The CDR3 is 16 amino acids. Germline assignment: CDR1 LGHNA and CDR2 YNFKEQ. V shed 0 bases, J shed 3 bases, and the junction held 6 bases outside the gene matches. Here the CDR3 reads CASSQDPAGGVYEQYF. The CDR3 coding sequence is TGTGCCAGCAGCCAAGATCCGGCGGGAGGGGTCTACGAGCAGTACTTC.

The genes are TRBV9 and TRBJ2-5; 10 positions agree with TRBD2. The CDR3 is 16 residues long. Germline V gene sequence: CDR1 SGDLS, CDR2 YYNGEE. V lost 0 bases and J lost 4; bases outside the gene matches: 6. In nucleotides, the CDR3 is TGTGCCAGCAGCGTAGCGGTAGCGGGAGGAGGAGAGACCCAGTACTTC. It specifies CASSVAVAGGGETQYF.

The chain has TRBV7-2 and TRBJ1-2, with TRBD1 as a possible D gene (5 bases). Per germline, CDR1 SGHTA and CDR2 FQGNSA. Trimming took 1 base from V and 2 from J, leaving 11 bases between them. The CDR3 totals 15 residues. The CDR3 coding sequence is TGTGCCAGCAGCTTAGGGGGCAGTTTCAACTATGGCTACACCTTC. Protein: CASSLGGSFNYGYTF.

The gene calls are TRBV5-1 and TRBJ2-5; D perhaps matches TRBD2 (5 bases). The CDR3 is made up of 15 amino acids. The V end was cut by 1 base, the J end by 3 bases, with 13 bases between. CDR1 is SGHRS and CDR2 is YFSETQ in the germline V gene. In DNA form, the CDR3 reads TGCGCCAGCAGCTTGATCTCGCGGGCCGAAGAGACCCAGTACTTC. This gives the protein CASSLISRAEETQYF.